This T cell receptor beta chain was documented in a study of T-cell reconstitution after alpha-beta-depleted transplantation in children. Only a few counts were recorded for this clonotype. A TCRbeta library incorporating unique molecular identifiers was prepared. Via MiXCR, TCRdb re-called the PCR reads, giving one row per CDR3 protein. Found here are approximately 200,000 distinct CDR3 sequences, more than 12% of them singletons; the top ten hold around 13%. CDR3 size: 15 residues. Germline V CDR1 and CDR2: MNHEY, SVGAGI. V was clipped by 2 bases and J by 4 bases, with 11 bases between them. Sequencing was performed on PBMCs from the stem cell graft donor, taken from the stem cell graft. This sequence joins TRBV6-5 and TRBJ1-4; D may be TRBD1 (5 bases). The source of this sequence is a human donor who donated a stem cell graft to a child with acute lymphoblastic leukemia. The CDR3 region has the DNA TGTGCCAGCAGTTACAGGGGAGCGCTTAATGAAAAACTGTTTTTT. Protein sequence: CASSYRGALNEKLFF.